This T cell receptor (beta chain) was found in a study of tumor and adjacent non-tumor tissue in lung cancer (dated 2018 in TCRdb). Describing the broader study: Of the cohort, 11 to 12 patients had adenocarcinoma, 2 had squamous cell carcinoma and 1 had small cell lung cancer. The roughly 15 enrolled patients, of whom around 10 were men and 5 were women, were aged roughly 31 to 80 years and were diagnosed with TNM stage I to III disease. Sequencing generated a total of roughly 130 million productive TCRbeta reads, averaging around 4.2 million reads per sample. Bulk TCRbeta repertoires were compared between lung tumor tissue and matched distant non-tumor lung tissue obtained from 15 lung cancer patients. For each patient, one tumor sample and one normal lung sample were taken, giving roughly 30 paired specimens that underwent TCRbeta CDR3 sequencing.

The library relied on multiplex PCR. The sequencer was an Illumina HiSeq 2500. Following protocols modified from ARM-PCR, the researchers constructed TCRbeta libraries through three rounds of nested PCR with primers (Table S4). Before sequencing, PCR products of 200-500 bp were excised from the gel and purified with the QIAquick gel extraction kit. Concerning the study's data processing: Reads were cleaned using Trimmomatic, were merged into complete CDR3 sequences using FLASH, and were assigned to V(D)J germline segments using MiTCR. Clonal diversity was computed as the inverse Simpson's index with VDJtools. A read counted as productive if the sequence was in-frame and lacked a premature stop codon. Starting from the raw public reads, TCRdb applied fastp trimming at Q25, assembled clones with MiXCR and retained in-frame beta chains. Each CDR3 protein gets just one entry, which takes the most common genes and DNA from the rows behind it. For this entry, the V and J calls and clone size follow TCRdb and not the study's own pipeline. The sample records some 80,000 distinct CDR3 sequences, more than 75% of which are singletons. 21% of the sample lies in the top ten.

Judged by its sample share, this clonotype qualifies as medium-sized (0.01 to 0.1%). No cognate antigen has been identified for it. Within one base of it there is no much larger clone, and no base qualities were kept. The research as a whole found: The top 100 clones made up a significantly larger cumulative share of the repertoire in normal lung than in tumor tissue. The methods do not name the sequencing platform or mention unique molecular identifiers. Peripheral blood was not sequenced, so blood TCRbeta repertoires in these lung cancer patients were not examined. TCR diversity was significantly higher in younger patients, and higher tumor TCR diversity was associated with shorter overall and disease-free survival. Tumor tissue showed significantly higher TCR diversity (inverse Simpson) than normal lung tissue, at around 450 vs 150 (P = 0.0075, Mann-Whitney U test). Only about 15 patients were in the cohort, and the authors stated that larger samples and more detailed clinical data are needed.

RNA was isolated from bulk unsorted tissue, and RNA quality was assessed with a NanoDrop ND-1000 and an Agilent 2100. For the normal lung samples, distant non-tumor tissue was collected more than 3 cm away from the tumor edge. Newly diagnosed lung cancer patients without prior chemotherapy who had been admitted for thoracic surgery in China between August and November 2014 were enrolled as donors. Anyone who had undergone radiotherapy or chemotherapy before, or who had another cancer at the same time, was left out of the study. Surgical tissue pieces of 1-2 cm3 were preserved in RNAlater solution and were kept at -80 degrees C until use. For CDR1 and CDR2, the germline V gene lists SGHAT and FQNNGV. The cysteine opens and the phenylalanine closes a CDR3 of 15 amino acids. The retained sequence is limited to the CDR3, 45 bases, with the frame set at the first base. V lost 2 bases and J lost 2 bases, and the count of bases not matched to a germline gene is 6.

The origin of this receptor is a woman in her 50s with non-small cell lung cancer. Sequences were obtained from distant non-tumor lung tissue. The rearranged chain carries TRBV11-2 and TRBJ2-7, with 7 junctional bases fitting TRBD2. The CDR3 protein is CASSLRLAETYEQYF. The sequenced DNA is TGTGCCAGCAGCTTACGCCTAGCGGAGACCTACGAGCAGTACTTC.